Listed here is a single T cell receptor beta chain. This entry is derived from a study of glioma-infiltrating T cells. Study overall: Blood libraries targeted about 4- to 11-fold coverage of 1 million or so T cells.

This CDR3 contains 12 residues. Trimming removed 3 bases from V and 13 bases from J, with 15 bases in between. CDR1 LGHDT and CDR2 YNNKEL come from the germline V gene (reference sequence). Using RNA template, CDR3s of TCR alpha and beta were amplified with iRepertoire arm-PCR. Each CDR3 protein is one row after TCRdb ran MiXCR on the multiplex PCR reads. The sample comprises approximately 400,000 distinct CDR3 sequences, about 40% of which are singletons, and around 12% rests with the top ten. This receptor was obtained from a human donor with low-grade glioma or glioblastoma, undergoing nonglioma brain surgery, or in good health (not recorded which). Sequencing was carried out using glioma tissue, nonneoplastic brain tissue, or PBMCs (not recorded which). The J gene is TRBJ1-2, the V gene TRBV3-1; D ambiguous. The CDR3 DNA is TGTGCCAGCAGCCAGGTCACGACGGCCGTCACCTTC. This gives the protein CASSQVTTAVTF.